This T cell receptor beta chain was identified during a study of regulatory T cells in long-lasting Graves disease. Study findings and constraints: In persistent patients, shared public clonotypes (under 3,000) outnumbered those in new patients (around 1,000). Study of thyroid tissue was not done, with only peripheral blood studied.

Trimming shortened V by 0 bases and J by 9 bases, and 8 bases separated the two germline ends. The CDR3 has 12 residues. Germline values: CDR1 MNHNS, CDR2 SASEGT. This clonotype was found a few times. Its antigen remains unknown. The time point was: newly diagnosed GD, antithyroid drugs for less than 3 months. RNA isolated from PBMCs was used to make the TCR library. Arm-PCR of CDR3 regions and iRepertoire HTBI primers were the basis on which TCR beta libraries were built. In TCRdb, the multiplex PCR reads were re-called with MiXCR into one record per CDR3 protein. Seen here are 550,000 to 650,000 distinct CDR3 sequences, approximately 16% observed once, and the top ten hold about 12%. This sample also belongs to another study, concerning T cells in Graves' hyperthyroidism and ophthalmopathy. Per that paper: Researchers barred patients who had uncontrolled infection, other autoimmune disease, pregnancy or lactation. Blood samples included most of the expanded thyroid clonotypes exceeding 0.001.

This rearrangement joins TRBV6-1 to TRBJ2-5; D gene ambiguous. This TCR was sampled from a man aged 18 to 29 with Graves disease. The source was peripheral blood mononuclear cells (PBMCs), collected at new diagnosis, from a patient treated with antithyroid drugs. The CDR3 DNA is TGTGCCAGCAGTGAAGCTGGCCTGGCCCAGTACTTC. Translated, it gives CASSEAGLAQYF.